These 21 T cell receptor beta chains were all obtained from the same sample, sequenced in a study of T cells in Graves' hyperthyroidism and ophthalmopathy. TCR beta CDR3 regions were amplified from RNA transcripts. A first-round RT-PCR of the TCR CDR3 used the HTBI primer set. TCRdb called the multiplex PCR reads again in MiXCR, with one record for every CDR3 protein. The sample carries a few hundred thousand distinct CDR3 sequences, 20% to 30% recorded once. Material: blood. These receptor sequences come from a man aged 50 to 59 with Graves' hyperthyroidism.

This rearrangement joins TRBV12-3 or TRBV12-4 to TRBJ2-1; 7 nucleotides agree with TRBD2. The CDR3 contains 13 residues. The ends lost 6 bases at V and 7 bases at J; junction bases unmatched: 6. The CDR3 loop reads CASSSWEGNEQFF. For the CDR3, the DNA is TGTGCCAGCAGCTCTTGGGAGGGTAATGAGCAGTTCTTC.

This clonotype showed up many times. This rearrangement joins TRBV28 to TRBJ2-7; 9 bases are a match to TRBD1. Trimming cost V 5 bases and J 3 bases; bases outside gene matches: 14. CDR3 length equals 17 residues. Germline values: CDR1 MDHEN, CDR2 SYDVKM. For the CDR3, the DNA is TGTGCCAGCAGTACACCGGGACAGGGTGGAAAAAGCTACGAGCAGTACTTC. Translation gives CASSTPGQGGKSYEQYF.

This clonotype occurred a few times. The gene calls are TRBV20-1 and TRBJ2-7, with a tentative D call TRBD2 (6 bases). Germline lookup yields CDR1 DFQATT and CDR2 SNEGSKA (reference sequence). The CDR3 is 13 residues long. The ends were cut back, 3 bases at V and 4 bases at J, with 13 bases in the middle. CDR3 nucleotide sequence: TGCAGTGCTAGGAAACTAGCTAGGTACGAGCAGTACTTC. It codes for CSARKLARYEQYF.

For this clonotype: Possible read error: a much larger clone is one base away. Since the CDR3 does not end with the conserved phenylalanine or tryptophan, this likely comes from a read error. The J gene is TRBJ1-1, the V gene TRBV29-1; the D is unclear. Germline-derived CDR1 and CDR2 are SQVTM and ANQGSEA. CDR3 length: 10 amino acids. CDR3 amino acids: CSGGDTEAFL. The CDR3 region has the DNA TGCAGTGGAGGTGACACTGAAGCTTTCCTT.

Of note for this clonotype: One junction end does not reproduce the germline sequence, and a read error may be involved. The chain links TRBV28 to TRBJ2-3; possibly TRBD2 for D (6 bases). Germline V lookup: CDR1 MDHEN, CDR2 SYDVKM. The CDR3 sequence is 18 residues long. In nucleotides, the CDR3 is TGTGTCAGCAGTTCTAACTTACGGGACTTATATAGCACAGATAGGCAGTATTTT. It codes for CVSSSNLRDLYSTDRQYF.

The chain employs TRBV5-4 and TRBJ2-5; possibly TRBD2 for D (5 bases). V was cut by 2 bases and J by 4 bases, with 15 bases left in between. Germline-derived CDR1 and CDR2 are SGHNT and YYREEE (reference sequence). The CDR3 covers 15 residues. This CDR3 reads CASSFGGTLVETQYF. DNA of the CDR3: TGTGCCAGCAGCTTTGGAGGAACTCTGGTAGAGACCCAGTACTTC.

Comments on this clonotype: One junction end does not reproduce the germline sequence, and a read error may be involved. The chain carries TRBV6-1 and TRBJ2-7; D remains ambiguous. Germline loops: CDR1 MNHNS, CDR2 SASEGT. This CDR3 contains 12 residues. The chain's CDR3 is CANSSTYYEQYF. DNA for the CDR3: TGTGCCAACAGTTCTACGTACTACGAGCAGTACTTC.

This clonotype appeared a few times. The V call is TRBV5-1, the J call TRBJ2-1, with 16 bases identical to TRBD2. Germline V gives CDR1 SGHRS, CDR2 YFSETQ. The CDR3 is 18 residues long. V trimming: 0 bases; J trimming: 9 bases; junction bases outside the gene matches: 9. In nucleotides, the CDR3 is TGCGCCAGCAGCTTGGGGGGACTAGCGGGAGGGCCTTTAGGTGAGCAGTTCTTC. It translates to CASSLGGLAGGPLGEQFF.

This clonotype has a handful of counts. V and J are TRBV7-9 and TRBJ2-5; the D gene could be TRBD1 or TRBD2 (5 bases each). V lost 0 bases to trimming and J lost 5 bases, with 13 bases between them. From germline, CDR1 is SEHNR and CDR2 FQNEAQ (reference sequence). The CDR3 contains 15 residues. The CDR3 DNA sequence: TGTGCCAGCAGCTTAGCGACGGGGCGCGGGGAGACCCAGTACTTC. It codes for CASSLATGRGETQYF.

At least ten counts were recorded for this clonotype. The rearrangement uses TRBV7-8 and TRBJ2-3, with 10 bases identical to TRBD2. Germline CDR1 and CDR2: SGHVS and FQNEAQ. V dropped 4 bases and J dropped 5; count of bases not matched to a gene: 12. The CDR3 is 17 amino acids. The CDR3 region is CASSSGLAGGQGDTQYF. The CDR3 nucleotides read TGTGCCAGCAGCTCGGGCTTAGCGGGAGGCCAGGGAGATACGCAGTATTTT.

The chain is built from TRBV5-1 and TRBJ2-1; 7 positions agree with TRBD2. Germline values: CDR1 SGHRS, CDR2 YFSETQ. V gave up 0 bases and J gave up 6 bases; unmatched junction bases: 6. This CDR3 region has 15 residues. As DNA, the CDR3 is TGCGCCAGCAGCTTGGTTGGCGGGAGTTCCAATGAGCAGTTCTTC. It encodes CASSLVGGSSNEQFF.

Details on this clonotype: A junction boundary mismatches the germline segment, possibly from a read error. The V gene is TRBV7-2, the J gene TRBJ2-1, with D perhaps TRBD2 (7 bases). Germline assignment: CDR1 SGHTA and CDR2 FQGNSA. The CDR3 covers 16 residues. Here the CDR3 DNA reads TGTGCCAGCAGCCCCCCCCTCCGGACTAGGGACAATAAGCAGTTCTTC. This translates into CASSPPLRTRDNKQFF.

The CDR3 DNA reads TGTGCCAGCAGTTTAGGGCCTTGGGGATCTCAAGCTTTCTTT. This translates into CASSLGPWGSQAFF. V is TRBV27 and J is TRBJ1-1, with no clear D. V was shortened by 2 bases and J by 9 bases, with 16 bases between the two germline ends. The CDR3 is 14 amino acids. Germline V CDR1 and CDR2: MNHEY, SMNVEV (reference sequence).

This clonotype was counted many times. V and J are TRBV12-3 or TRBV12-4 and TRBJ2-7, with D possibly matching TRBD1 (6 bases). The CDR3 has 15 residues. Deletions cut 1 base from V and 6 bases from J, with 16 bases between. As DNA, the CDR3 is TGTGCCAGCAGTTTAGGGGGGCGGACCTCTCCCGAGCAGTACTTC. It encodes CASSLGGRTSPEQYF.

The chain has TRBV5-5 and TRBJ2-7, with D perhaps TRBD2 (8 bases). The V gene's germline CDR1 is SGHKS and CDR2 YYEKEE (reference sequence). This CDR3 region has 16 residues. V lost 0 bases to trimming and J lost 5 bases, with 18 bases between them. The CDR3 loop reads CASSLGRGGTADEQYF. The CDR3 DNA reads TGTGCCAGCAGCTTGGGTCGGGGGGGGACAGCCGACGAGCAGTACTTC.

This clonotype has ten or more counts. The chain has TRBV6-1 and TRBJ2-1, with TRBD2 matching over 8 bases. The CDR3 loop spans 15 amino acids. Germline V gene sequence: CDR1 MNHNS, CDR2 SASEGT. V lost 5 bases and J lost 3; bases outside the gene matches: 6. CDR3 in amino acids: CASSSGSGNYNEQFF. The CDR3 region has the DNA TGTGCCAGCAGTTCCGGTAGCGGGAACTACAATGAGCAGTTCTTC.

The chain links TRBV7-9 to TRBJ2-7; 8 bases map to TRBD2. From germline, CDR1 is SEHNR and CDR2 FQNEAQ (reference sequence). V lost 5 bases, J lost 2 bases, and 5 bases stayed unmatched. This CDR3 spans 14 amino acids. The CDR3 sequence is CASSVTSGAYEQYF. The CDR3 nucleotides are TGTGCCAGCAGCGTAACTAGCGGAGCCTACGAGCAGTACTTC.

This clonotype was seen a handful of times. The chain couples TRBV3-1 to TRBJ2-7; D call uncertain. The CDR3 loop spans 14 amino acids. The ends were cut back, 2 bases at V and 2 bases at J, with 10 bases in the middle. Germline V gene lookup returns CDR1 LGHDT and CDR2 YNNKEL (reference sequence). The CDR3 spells CASSQRAGPYEQYF. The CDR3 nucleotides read TGTGCCAGCAGCCAACGTGCCGGGCCCTACGAGCAGTACTTC.

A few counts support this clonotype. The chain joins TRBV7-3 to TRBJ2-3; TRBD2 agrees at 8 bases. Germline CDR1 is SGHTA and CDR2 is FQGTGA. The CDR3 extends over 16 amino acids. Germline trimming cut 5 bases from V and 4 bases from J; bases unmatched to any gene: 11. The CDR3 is CASSPLAGTLADTQYF. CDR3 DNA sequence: TGTGCCAGCAGCCCGTTAGCGGGAACTCTGGCAGATACGCAGTATTTT.

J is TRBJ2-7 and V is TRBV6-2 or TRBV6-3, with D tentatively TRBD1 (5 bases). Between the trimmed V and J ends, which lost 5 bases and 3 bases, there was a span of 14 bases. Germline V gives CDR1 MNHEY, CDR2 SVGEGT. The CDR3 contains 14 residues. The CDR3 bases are TGTGCCAGCAGTGCCAGGGAAAATTACTACGAGCAGTACTTC. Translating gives CASSARENYYEQYF.

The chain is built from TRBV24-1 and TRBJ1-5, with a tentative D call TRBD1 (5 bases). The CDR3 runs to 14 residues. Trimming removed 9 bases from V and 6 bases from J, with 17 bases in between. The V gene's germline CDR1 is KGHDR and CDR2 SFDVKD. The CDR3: CATQVGGGPQPQHF. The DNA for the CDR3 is TGTGCCACCCAAGTCGGGGGGGGTCCTCAGCCCCAGCATTTT.